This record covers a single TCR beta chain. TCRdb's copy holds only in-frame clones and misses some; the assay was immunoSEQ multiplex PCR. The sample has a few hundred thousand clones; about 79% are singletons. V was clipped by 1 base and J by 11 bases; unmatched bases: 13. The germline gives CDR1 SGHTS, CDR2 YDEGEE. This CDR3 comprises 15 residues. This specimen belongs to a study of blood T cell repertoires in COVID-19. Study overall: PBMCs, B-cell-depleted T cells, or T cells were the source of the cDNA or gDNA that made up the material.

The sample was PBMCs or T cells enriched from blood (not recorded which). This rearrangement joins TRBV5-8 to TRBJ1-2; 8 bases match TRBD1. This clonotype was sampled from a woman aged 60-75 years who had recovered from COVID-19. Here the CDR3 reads CASSLFVVQGERYTF. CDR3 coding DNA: TGTGCCAGCAGCTTGTTCGTCGTACAGGGGGAGAGGTACACCTTC.